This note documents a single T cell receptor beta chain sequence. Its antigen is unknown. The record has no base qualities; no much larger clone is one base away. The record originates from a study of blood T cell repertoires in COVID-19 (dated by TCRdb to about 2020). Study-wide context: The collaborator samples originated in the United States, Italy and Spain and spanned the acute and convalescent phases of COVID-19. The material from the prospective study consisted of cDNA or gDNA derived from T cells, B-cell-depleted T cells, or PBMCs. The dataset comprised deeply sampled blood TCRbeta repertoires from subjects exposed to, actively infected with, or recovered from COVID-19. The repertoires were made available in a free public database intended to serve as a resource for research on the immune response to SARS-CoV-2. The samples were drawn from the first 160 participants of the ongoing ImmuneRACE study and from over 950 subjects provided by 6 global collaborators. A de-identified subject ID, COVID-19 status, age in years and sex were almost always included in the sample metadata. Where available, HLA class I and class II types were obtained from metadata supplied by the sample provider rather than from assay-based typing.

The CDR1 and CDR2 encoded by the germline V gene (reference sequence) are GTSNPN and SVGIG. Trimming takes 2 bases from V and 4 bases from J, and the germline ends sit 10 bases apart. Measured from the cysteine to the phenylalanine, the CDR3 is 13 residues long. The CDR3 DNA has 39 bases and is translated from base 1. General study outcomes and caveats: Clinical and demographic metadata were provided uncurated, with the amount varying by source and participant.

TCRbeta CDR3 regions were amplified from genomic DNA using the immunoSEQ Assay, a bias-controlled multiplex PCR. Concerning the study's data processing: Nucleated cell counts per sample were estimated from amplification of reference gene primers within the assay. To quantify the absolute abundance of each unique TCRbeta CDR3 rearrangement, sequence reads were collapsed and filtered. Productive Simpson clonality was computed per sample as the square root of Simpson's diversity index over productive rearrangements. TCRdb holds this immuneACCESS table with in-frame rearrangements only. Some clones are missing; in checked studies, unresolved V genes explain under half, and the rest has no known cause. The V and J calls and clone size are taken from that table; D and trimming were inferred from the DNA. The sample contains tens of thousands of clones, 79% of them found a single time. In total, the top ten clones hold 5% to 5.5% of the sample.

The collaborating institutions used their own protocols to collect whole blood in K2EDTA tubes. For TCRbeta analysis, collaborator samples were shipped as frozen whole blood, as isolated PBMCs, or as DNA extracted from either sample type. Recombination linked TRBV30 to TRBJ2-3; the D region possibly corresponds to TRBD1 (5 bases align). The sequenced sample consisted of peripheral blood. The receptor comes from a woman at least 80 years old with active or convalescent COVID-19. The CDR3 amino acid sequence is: CAWSIGVSDTQYF. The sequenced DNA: TGTGCCTGGAGTATAGGGGTGTCAGATACGCAGTATTTT.